This T cell receptor (beta chain) was observed in a study of blood T cell repertoires in COVID-19. As for the study in general: Sources were T cells, B-cell-depleted T cells, or PBMCs; the material itself was cDNA or gDNA.

The table came from immunoSEQ multiplex PCR; TCRdb's copy has only in-frame clones and leaves some out. The sample gives some 120,000 clones, more than 80% of which show up once; 10% is in the top ten. V gave up 2 bases and J gave up 5 bases, with 6 bases separating them. This CDR3 has 12 amino acids. The V gene's germline CDR1 is MNHEY and CDR2 SVGEGT. Sequencing was performed on peripheral blood. This TCR derives from a human donor in a cohort sampled during active COVID-19. The rearrangement links TRBV6-2 or TRBV6-3 to TRBJ1-2; no definite D call. The CDR3 sequence: CASSYGGYGYTF. The DNA for the CDR3 is TGTGCCAGCAGTTACGGAGGTTATGGCTACACCTTC.